Each of the 4 T cell receptor beta chains below was sequenced from the same sample in a study of cytomegalovirus exposure and HLA in healthy donors (dated by TCRdb to about 2017). The library was produced with the immunoSEQ multiplex PCR assay. The multiplex PCR relied on a mix of 60 forward primers for TCR Vbeta segments and 13 reverse primers for TCR Jbeta segments. The source is immuneACCESS, and TCRdb retained only in-frame sequences with V and J called. Part of the clones is not carried over; for the studies checked, unresolved V genes explain less than half of this, and the remainder is unexplained. The sample table lists about 160,000 clones, roughly 80% of them with a count of one. The ten largest clones represent about 1.5% of the sample. Source material: PBMCs. The receptors were gathered from a woman aged 25 to 39 in good health and CMV-seronegative.

This chain connects TRBV5-1 to TRBJ2-3, with 8 bases that match TRBD1. The V and J ends lost 4 bases and 1 base, in that order; junction bases with no gene match: 5. The germline V gene has CDR1 SGHRS and CDR2 YFSETQ. This CDR3 comprises 15 residues. DNA for the CDR3: TGCGCCAGCAGCACAGAGGACAGGGGCACAGATACGCAGTATTTT. Translated, it gives CASSTEDRGTDTQYF.

The J gene is TRBJ1-3, the V gene TRBV29-1; D not resolved. This CDR3 spans 14 amino acids. The ends were cut back, 2 bases at V and 0 bases at J, with 8 bases in the middle. Germline assignment: CDR1 SQVTM and CDR2 ANQGSEA. The CDR3 DNA follows: TGCAGCGTTGAAATCCAGCGCTCTGGAAACACCATATATTTT. This gives the protein CSVEIQRSGNTIYF.

The chain carries TRBV5-1 and TRBJ1-2, with 8 bases aligning to TRBD1. CDR3 length: 14 residues. J gave up 4 bases and V 4 bases, and 6 bases lay outside the gene matches. Germline V gene lookup returns CDR1 SGHRS and CDR2 YFSETQ. The CDR3 DNA reads TGCGCCAGCAGCCTGACAGGGGCGATCTATGGCTACACCTTC. This gives the protein CASSLTGAIYGYTF.

In its sample, this clone was seen once. This rearrangement joins TRBV12-5 to TRBJ2-1, with TRBD2 as a possible D gene (6 bases). The CDR3 has 15 amino acids. Per the germline V gene, CDR1 is LGHNT and CDR2 is FRNRAP. The V end lost 6 bases, the J end lost 0 bases, and 12 bases lay between the germline ends. The CDR3 reads CASGGLISSYNEQFF. In nucleotides, the CDR3 is TGTGCTAGTGGGGGACTGATAAGCTCCTACAATGAGCAGTTCTTC.